These 23 T cell receptor beta chains share one sample of origin, sequenced in a study. TCRdb processed the 5' RACE reads anew with MiXCR; each CDR3 protein has one entry. The sample records over 55,000 distinct CDR3 sequences, around 26% being singletons. The specimen was tumor-infiltrating memory CD4+ T cells sorted from the breast tumor. Subset here: memory CD4+ T cells, CD4+CD45RO+CD25-. The receptors were sampled from a female donor with breast cancer.

This clonotype has just a few counts. This chain uses TRBV7-2 with TRBJ1-2, with D possibly being TRBD1 (5 bases). The CDR3 loop spans 13 amino acids. Trimming removed 3 bases from V and 8 bases from J, with 13 bases in between. Germline CDR1 SGHTA, CDR2 FQGNSA. CDR3 sequence reads: CASSFQVQGGYTF. The DNA of the CDR3 is TGTGCCAGCAGCTTTCAGGTCCAGGGAGGCTACACCTTC.

V gene TRBV4-2 combines with J gene TRBJ2-1; 10 bases match TRBD2. The J segment lost 6 bases and the V segment lost 5 bases, leaving 10 bases of the junction unmatched. The CDR3 length is 16 residues. From germline, CDR1 is LGHNA and CDR2 YNFKEQ. CDR3 in DNA: TGTGCCAGCAGCTTAAGACTAGCGGGTGGGGTCAATGAGCAGTTCTTC. It specifies CASSLRLAGGVNEQFF.

This clonotype was detected ten times or more. The rearrangement uses TRBV12-3 or TRBV12-4 and TRBJ1-1; no clear D. This CDR3 spans 14 amino acids. Deletions cut 3 bases from V and 8 bases from J, with 16 bases between. The CDR3 loop reads CASSFELFLPEAFF. CDR3 in DNA: TGTGCCAGCAGTTTCGAGCTGTTCCTACCCGAAGCTTTCTTT.

V gene TRBV7-2 combines with J gene TRBJ2-5, with TRBD2 as a possible D gene (6 bases). The CDR3 has 14 residues. The V gene lost 5 bases and the J gene lost 4 bases, with 14 bases spanning the gap. Germline V gene data show CDR1 as SGHTA and CDR2 as FQGNSA. This chain's CDR3 is CASSPQGGTETQYF. DNA of the CDR3: TGTGCCAGCAGCCCCCAAGGCGGGACAGAGACCCAGTACTTC.

Only a few counts were recorded for this clonotype. J is TRBJ2-3 and V is TRBV20-1; D gene ambiguous. The V end was cut by 0 bases, the J end by 2 bases, with 12 bases between. This CDR3 contains 15 residues. Germline V gives CDR1 DFQATT, CDR2 SNEGSKA (reference sequence). The CDR3 sequence: CSARDWVAPTDTQYF. In DNA form, the CDR3 reads TGCAGTGCTAGAGATTGGGTCGCCCCCACAGATACGCAGTATTTT.

This clonotype was seen a handful of times. The chain couples TRBV5-1 to TRBJ1-1, with 9 bases that match TRBD1. J lost 0 bases, V lost 4 bases, and 4 bases had no gene match. The CDR3 contains 15 residues. The germline gives CDR1 SGHRS, CDR2 YFSETQ. The CDR3 DNA is TGCGCCAGCAGCGGGGGACAGGGCTTGAACACTGAAGCTTTCTTT. The encoded protein is CASSGGQGLNTEAFF.

This clonotype occurred a few times. The chain links TRBV12-3 or TRBV12-4 to TRBJ2-5; D might be TRBD2 (6 bases). This CDR3 comprises 14 residues. The V gene lost 5 bases and the J gene lost 2 bases, with 12 bases spanning the gap. The CDR3 reads CASSPSGLQETQYF. For the CDR3, the DNA is TGTGCCAGCAGTCCAAGCGGGCTTCAAGAGACCCAGTACTTC.

This clonotype was recorded a few times. The chain employs TRBV4-3 and TRBJ2-5; no clear D. V was trimmed by 6 bases and J by 0 bases, leaving 11 bases between them. The CDR3 length is 14 residues. Germline CDR1 and CDR2: LGHNA and YSLEER. The CDR3 nucleotides read TGCGCCAGCAGTCATACAGCGAACCAAGAGACCCAGTACTTC. Its translation is CASSHTANQETQYF.

This chain connects TRBV5-1 to TRBJ2-2; 7 bases line up with TRBD1. Trimming cost V 4 bases and J 6 bases; bases outside gene matches: 6. This CDR3 has 14 amino acids. CDR1 is SGHRS, CDR2 YFSETQ, per germline. The CDR3 region is CASSLTGDAGELFF. Here the CDR3 DNA reads TGCGCCAGCAGCCTCACAGGGGATGCCGGGGAGCTGTTTTTT.

For this clonotype: This may be a read error: a much more frequent sequence differs by one nucleotide. The CDR3 bases are TGCAGTGCTAAATGGACAGGGGAAGCCTACGAGCAGTACTTC. It yields the protein CSAKWTGEAYEQYF. This chain joins TRBV20-1 and TRBJ2-7; 9 nucleotides match TRBD1. CDR3 length equals 14 residues. Germline lookup yields CDR1 DFQATT and CDR2 SNEGSKA (reference sequence). Unmatched junction bases numbered 6, after V lost 4 bases and J lost 2 bases.

This clonotype was observed at least ten times. The V call is TRBV20-1, the J call TRBJ1-5, with D maybe TRBD1 (5 bases). The CDR3 contains 14 residues. CDR1 and CDR2 from the germline V gene are DFQATT and SNEGSKA (reference sequence). V was trimmed by 3 bases and J by 3 bases, leaving 12 bases between them. The DNA for the CDR3 is TGCAGTGCTAGGGGACCTGGACCCAATCAGCCCCAGCATTTT. Amino acids: CSARGPGPNQPQHF.

This clonotype has a count of ten or more. This sequence joins TRBV5-1 and TRBJ1-2, with D perhaps matching TRBD1 (6 bases). The CDR3 is 13 residues long. Germline CDR1 reads SGHRS; CDR2 reads YFSETQ. Trimming removed 4 bases at V and 4 bases at J, with 11 bases between. CDR3 sequence: CASSPDSRYGYTF. The CDR3 nucleotides read TGCGCCAGCAGCCCGGACAGCCGCTATGGCTACACCTTC.

The rearrangement joins TRBV27 to TRBJ1-1; a weak D match, TRBD1 (5 bases). Trimming cost V 6 bases and J 5 bases, with 19 bases left between them. This CDR3 comprises 15 residues. Per germline, CDR1 MNHEY and CDR2 SMNVEV (reference sequence). The CDR3 loop is CASSLLPRGRTEAFF. The CDR3 DNA follows: TGTGCCAGCAGCCTACTCCCCCGGGGCCGGACTGAAGCTTTCTTT.

The chain is built from TRBV5-1 and TRBJ2-3, with D uncertain. The CDR3 covers 14 residues. The V gene's germline CDR1 is SGHRS and CDR2 YFSETQ. V was trimmed by 3 bases and J by 0 bases, leaving 8 bases between them. For the CDR3, the DNA is TGCGCCAGCAGCTCTGCGGACAGCACAGATACGCAGTATTTT. Translation gives CASSSADSTDTQYF.

This clonotype was observed a few times. The junction departs from the called germline gene at one end, perhaps through a read error. The V and J genes are TRBV4-2 and TRBJ2-3; D is perhaps TRBD1 (6 bases). The CDR3 loop spans 15 amino acids. Germline values: CDR1 LGHNA, CDR2 YNFKEQ. This chain's CDR3 is CASSQDRRTTDTQYF. Here the CDR3 DNA reads TGTGCCAGCAGTCAAGACAGGAGAACGACAGATACGCAGTATTTT.

This clonotype was observed a handful of times. The J gene is TRBJ2-2, the V gene TRBV24-1; D unresolved. Trimming cost V 7 bases and J 0 bases, with 8 bases left between them. Germline V CDR1 and CDR2: KGHDR, SFDVKD. This CDR3 is 14 amino acids long. This chain's CDR3 is CATRDIANTGELFF. CDR3 nucleotides: TGTGCCACCAGGGATATAGCGAACACCGGGGAGCTGTTTTTT.

The J gene is TRBJ2-6, the V gene TRBV7-9, with D possibly matching TRBD2 (6 bases). CDR3 length equals 16 residues. Trimming shortened V by 6 bases and J by 6 bases, and 18 bases separated the two germline ends. Germline CDR1 is SEHNR and CDR2 is FQNEAQ (reference sequence). CDR3 sequence (DNA): TGTGCCAGCAGTTCACCGGGACTCAAAGAGGCCAACGTCCTGACTTTC. Translation: CASSSPGLKEANVLTF.

This clonotype was seen many times. This sequence joins TRBV18 and TRBJ2-1; a weak D match, TRBD1 (5 bases). Germline V CDR1 and CDR2: KGHSH, LQKENI. The V and J ends lost 0 bases and 8 bases respectively, with 14 bases between them. The length of the CDR3 is 15 residues. The CDR3, as DNA: TGTGCCAGCTCACCACCGTCAGGGCGTCGGGATGAGCAGTTCTTC. Translated: CASSPPSGRRDEQFF.

The CDR3: CASSLGLRDYNNEQFF. CDR3 coding DNA: TGCGCCAGCAGCTTGGGCCTTCGGGACTATAACAATGAGCAGTTCTTC. The rearrangement uses TRBV5-1 and TRBJ2-1; 7 bases map to TRBD2. The V gene's germline CDR1 is SGHRS and CDR2 YFSETQ. V shed 0 bases, J shed 5 bases, and the junction held 8 bases outside the gene matches. The CDR3 has 16 residues.

This clonotype was seen a few times. CDR3 coding DNA: TGTGCCACCAGTGAGGGCAGCACAGATACGCAGTATTTT. Translating it yields CATSEGSTDTQYF. This chain uses TRBV24-1 with TRBJ2-3; D call uncertain. The length of the CDR3 is 13 residues. The ends were cut back, 4 bases at V and 0 bases at J, with 4 bases in the middle. Looked up from germline, CDR1 is KGHDR and CDR2 is SFDVKD.

The DNA for the CDR3 is TGTGCCAGCAGTAACCAGGGGTTCAGGAACGAGCAGTACTTC. This codes for CASSNQGFRNEQYF. This chain joins TRBV2 and TRBJ2-7, with D perhaps TRBD1 (6 bases). The germline V gene has CDR1 SNHLY and CDR2 FYNNEI. Between the trimmed V and J ends, which lost 5 bases and 5 bases, there was a span of 16 bases. CDR3 length: 14 amino acids.

In its sample, this clonotype was seen a few times. The chain combines TRBV6-1 with TRBJ2-7; perhaps TRBD1 as D (7 bases). The CDR3 is 14 residues long. Germline lookup yields CDR1 MNHNS and CDR2 SASEGT. V was shortened by 6 bases and J by 2 bases, with 14 bases between the two germline ends. The chain's CDR3 is CASRKGGQTYEQYF. In DNA form, the CDR3 reads TGTGCCAGCAGAAAGGGGGGACAGACCTACGAGCAGTACTTC.

The chain combines TRBV4-2 with TRBJ2-2; 10 bases fit TRBD2. Germline lookup yields CDR1 LGHNA and CDR2 YNFKEQ. This CDR3 spans 18 amino acids. The trim removed 4 bases at V and 4 bases at J, leaving 12 bases unmatched. CDR3 region: CASSPRPLAGVITGELFF. CDR3 bases: TGTGCCAGCAGCCCCCGTCCCCTAGCGGGGGTCATCACCGGGGAGCTGTTTTTT.